The next 10 T cell receptor beta chains were all read from a single sample in a study of Graves' ophthalmopathy and Graves' hyperthyroidism. TCR beta CDR3 amplification used RNA transcripts. First-round RT-PCR with HTBI primers preceded a second-round multiplex PCR. In TCRdb, the multiplex PCR reads were re-called with MiXCR into one record per CDR3 protein. The table records roughly 300,000 distinct CDR3 sequences, under 20% of them present only once. The sequenced sample consisted of peripheral blood. These receptors were collected from an adult man with Graves' ophthalmopathy.

The chain couples TRBV12-3 or TRBV12-4 to TRBJ2-7; D perhaps matches TRBD1 (6 bases). V gave up 5 bases and J gave up 3 bases, with 17 bases separating them. CDR3 length: 15 residues. The CDR3 protein is CASSRTRDTFYEQYF. The CDR3 DNA reads as TGTGCCAGCAGTCGAACCCGGGACACATTCTACGAGCAGTACTTC.

There are a few counts of this clonotype. It may be a read error: a sequence one base away is much more abundant. The conserved phenylalanine or tryptophan normally closing the CDR3 is absent here, so this likely arose from a read error. This chain joins TRBV9 and TRBJ1-1, with D unresolved. This CDR3 spans 13 amino acids. The V gene lost 4 bases and the J gene lost 6 bases, with 13 bases spanning the gap. CDR1 is SGDLS, CDR2 YYNGEE, per germline. CDR3 bases: TGTGCCAGCAGCCCTACCGTCCGGCCTGAAGCTTTCGTT. This gives the protein CASSPTVRPEAFV.

This clonotype has a count of ten or more. The J gene is TRBJ1-3, the V gene TRBV6-5, with D maybe TRBD1 (5 bases). From germline, CDR1 is MNHEY and CDR2 SVGAGI. The CDR3 totals 16 residues. V lost 2 bases and J 2 bases, leaving 13 bases between the germline ends. The CDR3 is CASSYEGRATGNTIYF. DNA of the CDR3: TGTGCCAGCAGTTACGAGGGGAGAGCCACTGGAAACACCATATATTTT.

There are many counts of this clonotype. The chain has TRBV7-9 and TRBJ1-2; 9 positions agree with TRBD1. Germline V lookup: CDR1 SEHNR, CDR2 FQNEAQ (reference sequence). V was clipped by 6 bases and J by 6 bases; unmatched bases: 5. This CDR3 contains 13 residues. CDR3 amino acids: CASRPGQGNGYTF. The CDR3 DNA is TGTGCCAGCAGGCCGGGACAGGGAAATGGCTACACCTTC.

This clonotype has a count of ten or more. The V and J genes are TRBV7-6 and TRBJ2-5; 7 nucleotides line up with TRBD2. From germline, CDR1 is SGHVS and CDR2 FNYEAQ. J lost 9 bases, V lost 0 bases, and 10 bases had no gene match. The CDR3 is 15 amino acids. CDR3 coding DNA: TGTGCCAGCAGCTTAGCGGGCAGGGTCCGGGGGGCCCAGTACTTC. It codes for CASSLAGRVRGAQYF.

About this clonotype itself: The junction differs from germline at one of its ends, possibly a read error. The chain joins TRBV7-2 to TRBJ1-2, with D possibly matching TRBD1 (5 bases). CDR3 size: 14 residues. The V gene's germline CDR1 is SGHTA and CDR2 FQGNSA. The CDR3 DNA is TGTGCCAGCAGCTTAGTCCACAGGAGCTATGGCTACATCTTC. Translating it yields CASSLVHRSYGYIF.

This clonotype was recorded many times. V usage is TRBV12-3 or TRBV12-4 and J usage is TRBJ2-2, with D unclear. The CDR3 sequence is 15 residues long. Trimming removed 3 bases at V and 0 bases at J, with 8 bases between. The CDR3 DNA sequence: TGTGCCAGCAGTTTTTTCCAGGCGAACACCGGGGAGCTGTTTTTT. Translation: CASSFFQANTGELFF.

This clonotype was counted ten times or more. The chain links TRBV19 to TRBJ1-2; TRBD1 matches 9 bases. The CDR3 is 15 amino acids. Germline values: CDR1 LNHDA, CDR2 SQIVND (reference sequence). Losses at the gene ends were 5 bases for V and 4 bases for J; bases not matched to a gene: 8. The CDR3 nucleotides are TGTGCCAGTAGTGCCCCGACAGGGGGTTTCTATGGCTACACCTTC. Its protein is CASSAPTGGFYGYTF.

There are many counts of this clonotype. The chain joins TRBV11-2 to TRBJ2-7; a weak D match, TRBD1 (5 bases). V lost 7 bases, J lost 3 bases, and 10 bases lay in between. This CDR3 has 12 residues. Germline V gene lookup returns CDR1 SGHAT and CDR2 FQNNGV. The CDR3 DNA sequence: TGTGCCAGCAAACAGGTGAACTACGAGCAGTACTTC. Translated: CASKQVNYEQYF.

This clonotype was counted a few times. This chain joins TRBV25-1 and TRBJ2-5, with TRBD1 as a possible D gene (6 bases). Deletions cut 6 bases from V and 4 bases from J, with 18 bases between. Germline V gene sequence: CDR1 MGHDK, CDR2 SYGVNS. This CDR3 is 15 amino acids long. As DNA, the CDR3 is TGTGCCAGCAGCAGCGGACAGTCCTACGGAGAGACCCAGTACTTC. It encodes CASSSGQSYGETQYF.